These 20 T cell receptor beta chains were sequenced from one sample in a study of STAT3 mutations in large granular lymphocyte leukemia. These receptors have no known antigen. Overall study findings and caveats: Every T-cell large granular lymphocyte leukemia patient had at least one immunodominant TCR beta clonotype.

Sequencing was performed with immunoSEQ multiplex PCR; in TCRdb, only in-frame clones are kept and a portion is missing. The sample has about 13,000 clones, about nine tenths seen once. The sample consisted of PBMCs. These receptors were taken from a human donor with T large granular lymphocyte leukemia. Some clones in this sample may be carry-over from other donors' samples.

The chain carries TRBV5-1 and TRBJ1-1, with TRBD1 as a possible D gene (6 bases). Germline assignment: CDR1 SGHRS and CDR2 YFSETQ. V lost 2 bases, J lost 2 bases, and 13 bases lay in between. The CDR3 spans 15 residues. CDR3 region: CASSLQPGQNTEAFF. CDR3 bases: TGCGCCAGCAGCTTACAACCGGGACAAAACACTGAAGCTTTCTTT.

V gene TRBV28 combines with J gene TRBJ1-1, with a tentative D call TRBD1 (5 bases). V gave up 8 bases and J gave up 1 base, with 11 bases separating them. Per germline, CDR1 MDHEN and CDR2 SYDVKM. CDR3 length: 13 amino acids. CDR3 bases: TGTGCCAGCGGAGTAGACAGGAACACTGAAGCTTTCTTT. It encodes CASGVDRNTEAFF.

The rearrangement links TRBV7-3 to TRBJ1-2; TRBD1 aligns across 7 bases. With 0 bases clipped from V and 9 bases from J, the junction kept 7 bases outside the gene matches. Germline V CDR1 and CDR2: SGHTA, FQGTGA. The CDR3 is 14 amino acids. The CDR3 nucleotides read TGTGCCAGCAGCTTAACGCCCGAGACAGGGCGCTACACCTTC. It codes for CASSLTPETGRYTF.

This rearrangement joins TRBV10-3 to TRBJ2-3; the match to TRBD1 covers 10 bases. Germline values: CDR1 ENHRY, CDR2 SYGVKD. Losses at the gene ends were 3 bases for V and 1 base for J; bases not matched to a gene: 4. The CDR3 is 16 amino acids. In DNA, the CDR3 is TGTGCCATCAGTGACCGGGACAGGGGAGGCACAGATACGCAGTATTTT. It yields the protein CAISDRDRGGTDTQYF.

The genes are TRBV7-9 and TRBJ2-6; D is ambiguous. This CDR3 has 15 amino acids. V was clipped by 0 bases and J by 2 bases, with 5 bases between them. The germline gives CDR1 SEHNR, CDR2 FQNEAQ (reference sequence). CDR3 protein: CASSLAGAGANVLTF. In nucleotides, the CDR3 is TGTGCCAGCAGCTTAGCTGGGGCTGGGGCCAACGTCCTGACTTTC.

This chain joins TRBV13 and TRBJ1-5, with D unresolved. The CDR3 has 14 residues. Germline V gives CDR1 PRHDT, CDR2 FYEKMQ (reference sequence). V was clipped by 5 bases and J by 3 bases, with 11 bases between them. The CDR3 reads CASSLGRNNQPQHF. The CDR3 region has the DNA TGTGCCAGCAGCCTCGGACGGAACAATCAGCCCCAGCATTTT.

V usage is TRBV4-2 and J usage is TRBJ2-2; 9 nucleotides align to TRBD2. V lost 3 bases, J lost 6 bases, and 11 bases stayed unmatched. This CDR3 is built from 17 residues. Germline CDR1 reads LGHNA; CDR2 reads YNFKEQ. CDR3 bases: TGTGCCAGCAGCCACCCCATGGGTAGCGGGAGTTCCGGGGAGCTGTTTTTT. Residues: CASSHPMGSGSSGELFF.

The chain couples TRBV19 to TRBJ2-1; possible D gene TRBD2, 6 bases. Germline V lookup: CDR1 LNHDA, CDR2 SQIVND (reference sequence). CDR3 length: 17 residues. V was cut by 1 base and J by 0 bases, with 13 bases left in between. Written as DNA, the CDR3 is TGTGCCAGTAGTATAGTTCTTGGACTACCCTCCTACAATGAGCAGTTCTTC. It translates to CASSIVLGLPSYNEQFF.

The chain recombines TRBV27 with TRBJ2-5; 7 nucleotides agree with TRBD1. The CDR3 spans 12 residues. Germline loops: CDR1 MNHEY, CDR2 SMNVEV (reference sequence). Germline trimming cut 10 bases from V and 4 bases from J; bases unmatched to any gene: 6. The chain's CDR3 is CATRGIGETQYF. CDR3 in DNA: TGTGCCACCAGGGGGATTGGAGAGACCCAGTACTTC.

This clone came up once. CDR3: CASSSRGRGWTEAFF. The CDR3 DNA reads TGTGCCAGCAGCTCCCGGGGGAGGGGGTGGACTGAAGCTTTCTTT. The chain uses TRBV5-4 and TRBJ1-1; TRBD1 is a possible D gene (6 bases). Germline CDR1 reads SGHNT; CDR2 reads YYREEE (reference sequence). With 3 bases removed from V and 5 bases from J, the gap between germline ends came to 17 bases. The CDR3 is made up of 15 amino acids. Drawing the rest from reference TRBV5-4 and TRBJ1-1, the complete variable domain is ETGVTQSPTHLIKTRGQQVTLRCSSQSGHNTVSWYQQALGQGPQFIFQYYREEENGRGNFPPRFSGLQFPNYSSELNVNALELDDSALYLCASSSRGRGWTEAFFGQGTRLTVV.

The CDR3 nucleotides read TGCGCCAGCAGCCCCTACGGGCGGAATGAGCAGTTCTTC. This gives the protein CASSPYGRNEQFF. This sequence joins TRBV4-1 and TRBJ2-1; D not resolved. Germline lookup yields CDR1 MGHRA and CDR2 YSYEKL. This CDR3 spans 13 amino acids. Trimming removed 4 bases at V and 7 bases at J, with 11 bases between.

The genes are TRBV6-1 and TRBJ1-1; D is unresolved. CDR1 is MNHNS and CDR2 is SASEGT in the germline V gene. Trimming took 5 bases from V and 5 from J, leaving 15 bases between them. The CDR3 has 14 amino acids. CDR3 in amino acids: CASSTGVWGTEAFF. DNA of the CDR3: TGTGCCAGCAGTACCGGCGTATGGGGAACTGAAGCTTTCTTT.

The chain employs TRBV7-8 and TRBJ1-5; D possibly corresponds to TRBD1 (5 bases). The CDR3 length is 14 residues. Per germline, CDR1 SGHVS and CDR2 FQNEAQ. The V end lost 5 bases, the J end lost 11 bases, and 19 bases lay between the germline ends. This CDR3 is CASSPGLGSWTQHF. In DNA form, the CDR3 reads TGTGCCAGCAGCCCGGGGCTGGGATCATGGACCCAGCATTTT.

The chain recombines TRBV4-1 with TRBJ2-7, with 16 nucleotides matching TRBD2. In germline, CDR1 is MGHRA, CDR2 YSYEKL. V lost 2 bases to trimming and J lost 4 bases; unmatched junction nucleotides: 8. The CDR3 runs 18 residues. The CDR3 protein is CASSQIPGLAGGAYEQYV. CDR3 DNA: TGCGCCAGCAGCCAAATTCCGGGACTAGCGGGGGGGGCTTACGAGCAGTACGTC.

This clone has a handful of counts. The rearrangement links TRBV5-4 to TRBJ2-1; 12 nucleotides align to TRBD1. After removal of 4 bases from V and 9 bases from J, the junction contained 5 bases not matched to a gene. The CDR3 runs to 14 residues. Germline V CDR1 and CDR2: SGHNT, YYREEE (reference sequence). CDR3 in DNA: TGTGCCAGCAGCCGGGACAGGGGGCAGGTTGAGCAGTTCTTC. It is translated as CASSRDRGQVEQFF.

The V and J genes are TRBV18 and TRBJ2-4, with D possibly being TRBD1 or TRBD2 (5 bases each). In germline, CDR1 is KGHSH, CDR2 LQKENI. The CDR3 length is 16 residues. V was pared by 0 bases and J by 5 bases, with 14 bases between. In nucleotides, the CDR3 is TGTGCCAGCTCACCACCGGGGGAAGGAGTCGAAAACATTCAGTACTTC. This sequence encodes CASSPPGEGVENIQYF. The entire variable domain, with the rest obtained from reference TRBV18 and TRBJ2-4, is as follows: NAGVMQNPRHLVRRRGQEARLRCSPMKGHSHVYWYRQLPEEGLKFMVYLQKENIIDESGMPKERFSAEFPKEGPSILRIQQVVRGDSAAYFCASSPPGEGVENIQYFGAGTRLSVL.

The chain has TRBV4-1 and TRBJ1-2; the D gene is possibly TRBD1 (6 bases). V lost 1 base, J lost 8 bases, and 11 bases lay in between. Germline CDR1 and CDR2: MGHRA and YSYEKL. CDR3 size: 13 residues. The CDR3 reads CASSQARGVGYTF. CDR3 in DNA: TGCGCCAGCAGCCAAGCCAGGGGTGTCGGCTACACCTTC.

The chain carries TRBV29-1 and TRBJ2-5, with a weak D call TRBD2 (6 bases). V lost 3 bases and J lost 5, with 10 bases in between. The CDR3 runs to 12 residues. Germline lookup yields CDR1 SQVTM and CDR2 ANQGSEA. The CDR3 protein is CSVDGGKETQYF. The DNA for the CDR3 is TGCAGCGTTGACGGGGGAAAGGAGACCCAGTACTTC. The whole variable domain, remainder taken from reference TRBV29-1 and TRBJ2-5, is SAVISQKPSRDICQRGTSLTIQCQVDSQVTMMFWYRQQPGQSLTLIATANQGSEATYESGFVIDKFPISRPNLTFSTLTVSNMSPEDSSIYLCSVDGGKETQYFGPGTRLLVL.

The chain joins TRBV19 to TRBJ2-5, with D possibly matching TRBD1 (6 bases). The CDR3 consists of 14 residues. Germline CDR1 is LNHDA and CDR2 is SQIVND (reference sequence). The V end lost 5 bases, the J end lost 3 bases, and 13 bases lay between the germline ends. The CDR3 DNA is TGTGCCAGTAGTGCACAGGGCTCAAAAGAGACCCAGTACTTC. Translating gives CASSAQGSKETQYF.

This chain links TRBV2 with TRBJ2-2; 8 bases fit TRBD1. Germline CDR1 SNHLY, CDR2 FYNNEI. J gave up 7 bases and V 3 bases, and 1 base lay outside the gene matches. The CDR3 spans 13 residues. The CDR3 is CASSDRGHGELFF. The CDR3, as DNA: TGTGCCAGCAGTGACAGGGGGCACGGGGAGCTGTTTTTT.